There are many counts of the clone carrying this TCR beta chain. The antigen is undetermined. In germline, CDR1 is SGHTA, CDR2 FQGNSA. The V gene end was trimmed by 1 base and the J gene end by 4 bases; junction bases not matched to a gene: 8. This CDR3 comprises 17 residues. This entry comes from a study of T-cell reconstitution after alpha-beta-depleted transplantation in children. As it was prepared, the TCRbeta library received unique molecular identifiers. From the PCR reads, TCRdb called clonotypes with MiXCR, one entry per CDR3 protein. The sample consists of about 300,000 distinct CDR3 sequences, over 9% of them appearing once. Study findings and constraints: Alpha-beta T cells present about two months after transplant were reported to originate from several hundred expanded graft clones. Where some patients showed high TCRbeta diversity at day 60, it came from recipient T cells and thymic progenitors that had survived. Diversity and T-cell counts at one year after transplant derived mostly from new T cells.

The TCR was taken from a boy under three years old with acute myeloid leukemia, due to receive a stem cell transplant. This sequence joins TRBV7-2 and TRBJ2-2, with TRBD2 identical over 8 bases. Sample: PBMCs, taken before TCRalphabeta/CD19-depleted stem cell transplant. The CDR3 bases are TGTGCCAGCAGCTTAGTTTCGAGCGGGAGTGGCACCGGGGAGCTGTTTTTT. As protein: CASSLVSSGSGTGELFF.